This is a list of T cell receptor beta chains from one sample in a study of glioma-infiltrating T cells after dendritic cell vaccination. Repertoires were generated with immunoSEQ multiplex PCR, while TCRdb's copy carries only in-frame clones and drops some. Of 45,000 to 60,000 clones in the sample, about 80% were seen once. The material was blood, obtained after dendritic cell vaccination. The receptor source for this set is a human donor with glioblastoma. The CDR3 runs from the conserved cysteine through the conserved F or W. A D gene is named only where the DNA matches it firmly. Some rows have no size entry. The others give once, few or many, or a class for an expanded clone.

D gene | clone size | J gene | V gene | CDR3 protein | CDR3 DNA
- | - | TRBJ2-1 | TRBV7-6 | CASSLVAGNNEQFF | TGTGCCAGCAGCTTAGTTGCAGGGAACAATGAGCAGTTCTTC
TRBD1 | - | TRBJ1-4 | TRBV5-4 | CASSPGIRGLFANEKLFF | TGTGCCAGCAGCCCGGGGATCAGGGGGCTATTCGCTAATGAAAAACTGTTTTTT
- | - | TRBJ1-1 | TRBV2 | CATRGTRSSEAFF | TGTGCCACCCGGGGAACGAGGAGCTCTGAAGCTTTCTTT
TRBD1 | once | TRBJ2-7 | TRBV30 | CAWSWDSSYEQYF | TGTGCCTGGAGCTGGGACAGCTCCTACGAGCAGTACTTC
TRBD1 | - | TRBJ2-7 | TRBV7-2 | CASFTPGQGGEQYF | TGTGCCAGTTTTACACCGGGACAGGGGGGGGAGCAGTACTTC
- | - | TRBJ1-2 | TRBV7-9 | CASSFQGREEGTF | TGTGCCAGCAGCTTCCAGGGAAGGGAGGAAGGCACCTTC
TRBD1 | once | TRBJ2-7 | TRBV6-1 | CASSRDRGLDPQYF | TGTGCCAGCAGCCGGGACAGGGGGCTGGACCCCCAGTACTTC
- | - | TRBJ1-2 | TRBV5-5 | CASSSDGDSNYGYTF | TGTGCCAGCAGCTCTGACGGAGATTCAAACTATGGCTACACCTTC
TRBD2 | - | TRBJ2-1 | TRBV25-1 | CASSVSSGGYNEQFF | TGTGCCAGCAGTGTGTCTAGCGGGGGATACAATGAGCAGTTCTTC
TRBD1 | - | TRBJ1-1 | TRBV11-3 | CASSLDGTVNTEAFF | TGTGCCAGCAGCTTAGATGGGACAGTGAACACTGAAGCTTTCTTT
TRBD2 | - | TRBJ2-1 | TRBV6-1 | CAIGLAGAPGIAQFF | TGTGCCATCGGACTAGCGGGGGCTCCCGGGATAGCGCAGTTCTTC
TRBD2 | - | TRBJ2-3 | TRBV7-2 | CASNQHGGAGDTQYF | TGTGCCAGCAACCAGCACGGGGGGGCCGGTGATACGCAGTATTTT
- | - | TRBJ2-7 | TRBV6-5 | CASTPLGETYEQYF | TGTGCCAGCACCCCACTCGGTGAGACCTACGAGCAGTACTTC
TRBD1 | - | TRBJ1-3 | TRBV4-1 | CASSQAGTGLGNTIYF | TGCGCCAGCAGCCAAGCCGGGACAGGGCTTGGAAACACCATATATTTT
TRBD1 | - | TRBJ1-2 | TRBV6-6 | CASSFPGTGIDGYTF | TGTGCCAGCAGTTTTCCTGGGACAGGGATCGATGGCTACACCTTC
- | - | TRBJ2-5 | TRBV4-1 | CASSQGGLARGRQETQYF | TGCGCCAGCAGCCAAGGAGGTTTAGCGCGGGGTCGGCAAGAGACCCAGTACTTC
TRBD1 | - | TRBJ1-4 | TRBV7-9 | CASSLARTGRDEKLFF | TGTGCCAGCAGCTTAGCGCGGACAGGGCGTGATGAAAAACTGTTTTTT
- | - | TRBJ2-7 | TRBV19 | CASSPETNNYEQYF | TGTGCCAGTAGTCCCGAAACGAACAACTACGAGCAGTACTTC
- | - | TRBJ1-4 | TRBV18 | CASSPAATNEKLFF | TGTGCCAGCTCACCAGCGGCAACTAATGAAAAACTGTTTTTT
- | - | TRBJ2-5 | TRBV6-6 | CASTGEATQYF | TGTGCCAGCACCGGAGAAGCGACCCAGTACTTC
- | - | TRBJ2-7 | TRBV5-3 | CAFNTQGFVNEQYF | TGTGCCTTTAATACGCAGGGATTTGTAAACGAGCAGTACTTC
- | - | TRBJ2-7 | TRBV12-5 | CASGFEGSYEQYF | TGTGCTAGTGGTTTTGAGGGCTCCTACGAGCAGTACTTC
- | once | TRBJ2-7 | TRBV19 | CASSPEGGNEQYF | TGTGCCAGTAGCCCGGAGGGCGGAAACGAGCAGTACTTC
- | - | TRBJ1-5 | TRBV19 | CASAREGGISNQPQHF | TGTGCCAGTGCAAGGGAGGGAGGAATTAGCAATCAGCCCCAGCATTTT
- | once | TRBJ2-7 | TRBV9 | CASSTGVSSYEQYF | TGTGCCAGCAGCACAGGTGTGAGCTCCTACGAGCAGTACTTC
TRBD1 | - | TRBJ2-2 | TRBV5-1 | CASKYRTGISGELFF | TGCGCCAGCAAGTACAGGACAGGAATATCTGGGGAGCTGTTTTTT
TRBD1 | - | TRBJ1-1 | TRBV27 | CASSFPGGPEAFF | TGTGCCAGCAGTTTCCCAGGGGGCCCTGAAGCTTTCTTT
TRBD1 | - | TRBJ1-2 | TRBV5-6 | CASSLFGTGANYGYTF | TGTGCCAGCAGCTTGTTTGGGACAGGGGCTAACTATGGCTACACCTTC
TRBD2 | - | TRBJ2-5 | TRBV4-3 | CASSQELLRTSRETQYF | TGCGCCAGCAGCCAAGAATTGCTTCGGACTAGCAGAGAGACCCAGTACTTC
- | - | TRBJ1-3 | TRBV19 | CASSMSWERGNTIYF | TGTGCCAGTAGTATGAGCTGGGAGAGGGGAAACACCATATATTTT
- | - | TRBJ2-1 | TRBV6-1 | CASSDRRGLVNEQFF | TGTGCCAGCAGTGACCGTCGGGGTCTGGTCAATGAGCAGTTCTTC
- | - | TRBJ1-2 | TRBV2 | CASTMWGGYGYTF | TGTGCCAGCACGATGTGGGGGGGCTATGGCTACACCTTC
- | - | TRBJ1-6 | TRBV1 | CTSSPPEVRNSPLHF | TGCACCAGCAGCCCGCCAGAGGTCCGTAATTCACCCCTCCACTTT
- | - | TRBJ1-2 | TRBV14 | CASSQGSTGINGYTF | TGTGCCAGCAGCCAAGGATCGACAGGCATTAATGGCTACACCTTC
- | - | TRBJ1-2 | TRBV4-1 | CASSQTWLLNYGYTF | TGCGCCAGCAGCCAAACATGGCTCCTTAACTATGGCTACACCTTC
TRBD1 | - | TRBJ1-1 | TRBV4-2 | CASSQELFRQGADTEAFF | TGTGCCAGCAGCCAAGAACTATTCAGACAGGGGGCAGACACTGAAGCTTTCTTT
- | - | TRBJ1-2 | TRBV4-3 | CASSQEHRVYYGYTF | TGCGCCAGCAGCCAAGAGCACAGGGTATACTATGGCTACACCTTC
- | few | TRBJ1-2 | TRBV10-3 | CAIRGPENYGYTF | TGTGCCATCCGGGGTCCAGAGAACTATGGCTACACCTTC
- | - | TRBJ2-2 | TRBV7-2 | CASSLQVTANTGELFF | TGTGCCAGCAGCCTACAGGTTACAGCGAACACCGGGGAGCTGTTTTTT